This T cell receptor beta chain was documented in a study of PD-1 blockade in classical Hodgkin lymphoma. Produced via immunoSEQ multiplex PCR; TCRdb's table is partial and in-frame only. Of 30,000 or so clones detected, 80% to 95% appear once; the ten largest clones hold around 0.21%. Each patient experienced a relapse that followed autologous stem cell transplantation, and brentuximab vedotin exposure varied. Magnetic negative selection purified CD4+ T cells from thawed PBMCs. The germline V gene encodes CDR1 MNHEY and CDR2 SMNVEV (reference sequence). The CDR3 contains 16 residues. Trimming pared 3 bases from V and 3 bases from J, leaving 15 bases between.

The TCR was taken from a human donor with classical Hodgkin lymphoma. The V gene is TRBV27, the J gene TRBJ1-5, with unresolved D. The sequences come from CD4+ T cells from blood, collected at baseline. CDR3 residues: CASSFGVPANNQPQHF. The CDR3 region has the DNA TGTGCCAGCAGTTTCGGCGTCCCCGCGAACAATCAGCCCCAGCATTTT.